This TCR beta chain is from a study of blood T cell repertoires in COVID-19. As for the study in general: Acute-phase and convalescent COVID-19 samples originated in the United States, Italy and Spain. In each case, the material was cDNA or gDNA derived from T cells, B-cell-depleted T cells, or PBMCs.

How the authors handled the data: Cell counts per sample came from amplifying reference gene primers. The method was immunoSEQ multiplex PCR; TCRdb's version includes in-frame clones alone and lacks a portion of them. V, J and clone size derive from that table, while D and trimming were established from the DNA sequence. Seen here are about 220,000 clones, roughly 80% observed once, and the top ten hold 2% to 3%. The CDR3 extends over 15 amino acids. Germline CDR1 SGHRS, CDR2 YFSETQ. Unmatched junction bases numbered 12, after V lost 6 bases and J lost 5 bases. The V and J genes are TRBV5-1 and TRBJ2-5; TRBD1 matches 8 bases. The sample consisted of peripheral blood. This receptor was taken from a woman in her 40s with active or convalescent COVID-19. CDR3 amino acids: CASKVAGGAGETQYF. For the CDR3, the DNA is TGCGCCAGCAAGGTCGCAGGGGGCGCCGGGGAGACCCAGTACTTC.